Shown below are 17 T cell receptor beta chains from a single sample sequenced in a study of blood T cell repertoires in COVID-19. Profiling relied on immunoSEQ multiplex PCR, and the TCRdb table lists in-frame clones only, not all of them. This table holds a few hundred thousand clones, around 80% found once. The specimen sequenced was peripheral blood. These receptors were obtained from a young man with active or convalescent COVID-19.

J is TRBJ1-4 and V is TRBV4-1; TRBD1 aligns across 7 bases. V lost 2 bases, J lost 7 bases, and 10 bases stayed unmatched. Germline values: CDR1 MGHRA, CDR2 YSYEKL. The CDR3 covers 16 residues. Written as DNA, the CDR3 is TGCGCCAGCAGCCAAAGACAGGGAGCCCGATCTGAAAAACTGTTTTTT. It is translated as CASSQRQGARSEKLFF.

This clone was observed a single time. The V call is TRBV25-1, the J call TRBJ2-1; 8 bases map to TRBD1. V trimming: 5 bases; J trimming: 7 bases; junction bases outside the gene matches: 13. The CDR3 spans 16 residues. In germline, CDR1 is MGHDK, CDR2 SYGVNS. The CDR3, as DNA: TGTGCCAGCAGTCCTGTTGAGGGGGACAGGTTTAATGAGCAGTTCTTC. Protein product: CASSPVEGDRFNEQFF.

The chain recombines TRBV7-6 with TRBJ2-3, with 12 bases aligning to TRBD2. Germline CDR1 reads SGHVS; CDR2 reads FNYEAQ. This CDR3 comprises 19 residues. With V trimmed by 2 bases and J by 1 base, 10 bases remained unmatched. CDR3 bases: TGTGCCAGCAGCTTATATCCCCCACTAGCGGGAGGCCGCACAGATACGCAGTATTTT. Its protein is CASSLYPPLAGGRTDTQYF.

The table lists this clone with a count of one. CDR3 loop: CASTPKGTGGVGGELFF. As DNA, the CDR3 is TGTGCCAGCACGCCCAAGGGGACAGGGGGCGTCGGCGGGGAGCTGTTTTTT. The chain is built from TRBV11-2 and TRBJ2-2, with 12 bases lining up with TRBD1. CDR3 size: 17 residues. Germline loops: CDR1 SGHAT, CDR2 FQNNGV. Trimming took 7 bases from V and 7 from J; bases not matched to a gene: 13.

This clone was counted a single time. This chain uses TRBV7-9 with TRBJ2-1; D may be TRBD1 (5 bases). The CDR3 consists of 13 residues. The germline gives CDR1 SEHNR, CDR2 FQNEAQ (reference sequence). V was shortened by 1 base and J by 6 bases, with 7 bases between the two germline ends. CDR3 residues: CASSLEGPNEQFF. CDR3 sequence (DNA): TGTGCCAGCAGCTTAGAGGGGCCCAATGAGCAGTTCTTC.

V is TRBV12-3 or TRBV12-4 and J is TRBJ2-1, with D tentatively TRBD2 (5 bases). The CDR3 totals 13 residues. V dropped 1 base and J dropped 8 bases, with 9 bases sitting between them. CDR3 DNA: TGTGCCAGCAGTTTAGGGGAGTTAGATGAGCAGTTCTTC. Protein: CASSLGELDEQFF.

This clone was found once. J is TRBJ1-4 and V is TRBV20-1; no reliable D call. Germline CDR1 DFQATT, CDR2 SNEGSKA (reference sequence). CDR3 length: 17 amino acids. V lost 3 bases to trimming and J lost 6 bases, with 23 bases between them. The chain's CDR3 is CSASGVAAVGRYEKLFF. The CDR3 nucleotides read TGCAGTGCTAGTGGTGTTGCGGCAGTCGGTCGTTATGAAAAACTGTTTTTT.

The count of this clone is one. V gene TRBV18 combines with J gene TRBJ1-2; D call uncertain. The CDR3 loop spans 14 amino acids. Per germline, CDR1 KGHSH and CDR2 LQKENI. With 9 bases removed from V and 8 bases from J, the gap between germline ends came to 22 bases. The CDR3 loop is CARGKAGLRVGYTF. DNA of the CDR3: TGTGCCAGGGGAAAGGCGGGGTTACGGGTGGGCTACACCTTC.

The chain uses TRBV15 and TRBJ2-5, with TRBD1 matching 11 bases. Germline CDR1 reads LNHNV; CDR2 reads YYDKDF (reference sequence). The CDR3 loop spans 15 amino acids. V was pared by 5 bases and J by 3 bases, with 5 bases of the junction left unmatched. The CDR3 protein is CATSGQGAGEETQYF. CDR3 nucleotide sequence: TGTGCCACCAGCGGACAGGGGGCGGGTGAAGAGACCCAGTACTTC.

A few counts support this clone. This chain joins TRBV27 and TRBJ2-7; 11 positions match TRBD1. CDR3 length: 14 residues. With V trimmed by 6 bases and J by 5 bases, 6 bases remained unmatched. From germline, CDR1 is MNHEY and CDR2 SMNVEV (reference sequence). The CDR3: CASRDRGRVDEQYF. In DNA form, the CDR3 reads TGTGCCAGCAGGGACAGGGGGCGGGTTGACGAGCAGTACTTC.

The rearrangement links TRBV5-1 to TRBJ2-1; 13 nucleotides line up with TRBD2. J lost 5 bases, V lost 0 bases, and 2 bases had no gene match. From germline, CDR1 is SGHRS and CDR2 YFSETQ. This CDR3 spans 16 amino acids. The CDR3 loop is CASSLAGTSGNNEQFF. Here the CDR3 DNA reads TGCGCCAGCAGCTTGGCGGGGACTAGCGGGAACAATGAGCAGTTCTTC.

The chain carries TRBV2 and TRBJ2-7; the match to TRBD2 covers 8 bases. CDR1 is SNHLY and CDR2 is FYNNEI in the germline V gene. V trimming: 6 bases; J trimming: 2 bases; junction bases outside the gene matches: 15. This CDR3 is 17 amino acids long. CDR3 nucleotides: TGTGCCAGCAGAAGAAGCGGGGGTACGGACACTGCCTACGAGCAGTACTTC. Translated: CASRRSGGTDTAYEQYF.

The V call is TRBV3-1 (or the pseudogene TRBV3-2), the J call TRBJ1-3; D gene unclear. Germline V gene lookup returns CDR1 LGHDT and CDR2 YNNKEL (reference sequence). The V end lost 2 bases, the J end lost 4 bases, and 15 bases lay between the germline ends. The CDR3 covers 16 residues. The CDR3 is CASSQQTRGYGNTIYF. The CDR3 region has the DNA TGTGCCAGCAGCCAACAGACCCGAGGGTACGGAAACACCATATATTTT.

For the CDR3, the DNA is TGTGCCAGCAGTCCTTCAGGGGCTGGCAATCAGCCCCAGCATTTT. Translation: CASSPSGAGNQPQHF. The rearrangement joins TRBV28 to TRBJ1-5, with a weak D call TRBD1 (6 bases). The CDR3 extends over 15 amino acids. Trimming left V 5 bases short and J 2 bases short, with 13 bases between. The germline gives CDR1 MDHEN, CDR2 SYDVKM.

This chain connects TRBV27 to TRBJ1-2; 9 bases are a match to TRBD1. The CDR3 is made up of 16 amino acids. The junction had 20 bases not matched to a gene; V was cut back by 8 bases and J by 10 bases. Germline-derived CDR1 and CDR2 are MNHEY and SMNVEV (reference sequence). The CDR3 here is CASRRSTTGGGDVYTF. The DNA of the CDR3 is TGTGCCAGCCGCCGCAGCACGACAGGGGGAGGGGACGTCTACACCTTC.

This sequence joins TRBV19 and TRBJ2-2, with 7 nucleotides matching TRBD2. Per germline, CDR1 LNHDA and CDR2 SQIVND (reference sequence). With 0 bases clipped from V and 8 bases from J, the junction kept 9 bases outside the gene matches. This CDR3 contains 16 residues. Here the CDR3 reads CASSIDPAGPGGELFF. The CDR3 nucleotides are TGTGCCAGTAGTATAGATCCAGCGGGGCCTGGGGGGGAGCTGTTTTTT.

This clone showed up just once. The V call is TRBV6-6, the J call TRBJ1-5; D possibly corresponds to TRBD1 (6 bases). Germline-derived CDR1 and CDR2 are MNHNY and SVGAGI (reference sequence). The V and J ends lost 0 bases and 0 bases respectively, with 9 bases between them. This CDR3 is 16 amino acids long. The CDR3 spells CASSYSTGYSNQPQHF. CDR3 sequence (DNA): TGTGCCAGCAGTTACTCGACAGGATATAGCAATCAGCCCCAGCATTTT.